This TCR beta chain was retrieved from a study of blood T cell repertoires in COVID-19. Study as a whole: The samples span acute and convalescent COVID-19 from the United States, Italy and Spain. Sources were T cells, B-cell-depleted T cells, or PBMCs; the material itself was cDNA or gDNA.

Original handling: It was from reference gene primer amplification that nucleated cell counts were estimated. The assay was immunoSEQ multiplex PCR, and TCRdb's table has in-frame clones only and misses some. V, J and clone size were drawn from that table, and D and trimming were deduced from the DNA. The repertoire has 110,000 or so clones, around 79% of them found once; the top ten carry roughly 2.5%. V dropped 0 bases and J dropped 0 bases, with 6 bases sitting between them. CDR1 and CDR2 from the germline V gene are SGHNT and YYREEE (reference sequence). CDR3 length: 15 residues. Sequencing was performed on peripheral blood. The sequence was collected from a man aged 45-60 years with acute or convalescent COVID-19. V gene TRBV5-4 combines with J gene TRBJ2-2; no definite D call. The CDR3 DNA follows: TGTGCCAGCAGCTTGGATAACACGAACACCGGGGAGCTGTTTTTT. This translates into CASSLDNTNTGELFF. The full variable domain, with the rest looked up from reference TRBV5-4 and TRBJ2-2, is ETGVTQSPTHLIKTRGQQVTLRCSSQSGHNTVSWYQQALGQGPQFIFQYYREEENGRGNFPPRFSGLQFPNYSSELNVNALELDDSALYLCASSLDNTNTGELFFGEGSRLTVL.